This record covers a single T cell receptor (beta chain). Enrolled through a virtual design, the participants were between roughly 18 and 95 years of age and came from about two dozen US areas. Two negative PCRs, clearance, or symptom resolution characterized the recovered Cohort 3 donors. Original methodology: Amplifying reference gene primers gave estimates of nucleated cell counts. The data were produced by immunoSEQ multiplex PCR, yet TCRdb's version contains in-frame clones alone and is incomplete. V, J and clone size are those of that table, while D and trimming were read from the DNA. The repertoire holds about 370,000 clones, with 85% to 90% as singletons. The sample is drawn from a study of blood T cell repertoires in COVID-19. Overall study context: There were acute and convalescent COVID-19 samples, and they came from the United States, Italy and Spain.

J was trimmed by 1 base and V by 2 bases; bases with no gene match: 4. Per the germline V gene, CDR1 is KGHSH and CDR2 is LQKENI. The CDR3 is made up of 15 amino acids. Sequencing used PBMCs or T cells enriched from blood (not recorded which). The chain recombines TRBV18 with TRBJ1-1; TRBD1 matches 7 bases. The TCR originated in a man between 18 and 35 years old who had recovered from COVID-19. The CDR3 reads CASSPYRDRNTEAFF. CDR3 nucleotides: TGTGCCAGCTCACCATACCGGGACAGGAACACTGAAGCTTTCTTT.